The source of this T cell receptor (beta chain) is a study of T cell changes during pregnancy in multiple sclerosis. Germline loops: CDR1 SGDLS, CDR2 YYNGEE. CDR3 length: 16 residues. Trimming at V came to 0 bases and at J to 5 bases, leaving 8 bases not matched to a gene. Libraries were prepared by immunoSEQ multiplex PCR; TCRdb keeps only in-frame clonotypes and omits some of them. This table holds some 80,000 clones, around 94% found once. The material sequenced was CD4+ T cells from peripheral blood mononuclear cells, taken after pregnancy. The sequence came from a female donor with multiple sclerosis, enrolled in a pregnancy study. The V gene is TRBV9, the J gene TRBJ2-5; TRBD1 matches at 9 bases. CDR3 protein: CASSVGLDRGHETQYF. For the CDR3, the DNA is TGTGCCAGCAGCGTAGGCTTGGACAGGGGTCACGAGACCCAGTACTTC.